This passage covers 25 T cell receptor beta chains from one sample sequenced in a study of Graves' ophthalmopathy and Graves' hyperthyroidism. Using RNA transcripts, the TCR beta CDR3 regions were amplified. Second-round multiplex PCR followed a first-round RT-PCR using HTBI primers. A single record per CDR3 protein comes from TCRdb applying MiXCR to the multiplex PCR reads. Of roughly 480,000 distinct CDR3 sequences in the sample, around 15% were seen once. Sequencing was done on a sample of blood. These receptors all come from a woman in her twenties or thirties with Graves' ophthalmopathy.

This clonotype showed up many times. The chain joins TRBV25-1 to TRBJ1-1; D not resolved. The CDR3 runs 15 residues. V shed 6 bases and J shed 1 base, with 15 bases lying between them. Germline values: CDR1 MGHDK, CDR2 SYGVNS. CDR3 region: CASSRDQGPNTEAFF. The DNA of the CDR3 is TGTGCCAGCAGCCGAGACCAAGGACCGAACACTGAAGCTTTCTTT.

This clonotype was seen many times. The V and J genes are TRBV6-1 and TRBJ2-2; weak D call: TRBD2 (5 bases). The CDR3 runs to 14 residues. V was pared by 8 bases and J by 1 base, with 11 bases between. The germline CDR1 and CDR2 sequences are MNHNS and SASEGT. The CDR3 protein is CASGGVRNTGELFF. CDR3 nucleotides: TGTGCCAGCGGAGGTGTGCGGAACACCGGGGAGCTGTTTTTT.

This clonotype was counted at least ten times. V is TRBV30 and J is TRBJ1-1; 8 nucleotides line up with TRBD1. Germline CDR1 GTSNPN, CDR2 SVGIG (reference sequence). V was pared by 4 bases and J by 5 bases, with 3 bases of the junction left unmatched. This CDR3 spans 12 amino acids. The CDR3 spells CAWTQGATEAFF. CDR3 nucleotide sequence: TGTGCCTGGACTCAGGGGGCTACTGAAGCTTTCTTT. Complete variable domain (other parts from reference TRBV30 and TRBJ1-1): SQTIHQWPATLVQPVGSPLSLECTVEGTSNPNLYWYRQAAGRGLQLLFYSVGIGQISSEVPQNLSASRPQDRQFILSSKKLLLSDSGFYLCAWTQGATEAFFGQGTRLTVV.

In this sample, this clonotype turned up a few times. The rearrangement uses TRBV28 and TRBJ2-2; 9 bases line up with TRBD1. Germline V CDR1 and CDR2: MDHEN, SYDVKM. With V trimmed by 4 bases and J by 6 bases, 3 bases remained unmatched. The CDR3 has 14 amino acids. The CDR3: CASSWDRAAGELFF. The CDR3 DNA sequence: TGTGCCAGCAGTTGGGACAGGGCGGCCGGGGAGCTGTTTTTT.

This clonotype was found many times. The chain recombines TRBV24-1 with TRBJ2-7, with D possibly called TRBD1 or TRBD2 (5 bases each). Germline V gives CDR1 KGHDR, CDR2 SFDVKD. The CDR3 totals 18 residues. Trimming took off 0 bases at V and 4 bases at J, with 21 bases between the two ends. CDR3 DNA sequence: TGTGCCACCAGTGATTTGCAAATCGACCCCATGGGGGATTACGAGCAGTACTTC. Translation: CATSDLQIDPMGDYEQYF.

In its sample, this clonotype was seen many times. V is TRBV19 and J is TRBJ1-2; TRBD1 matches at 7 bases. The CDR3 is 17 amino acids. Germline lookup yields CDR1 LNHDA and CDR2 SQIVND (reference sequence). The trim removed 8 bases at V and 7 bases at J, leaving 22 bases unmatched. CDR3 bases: TGTGCCAGTGATAGACCCGGACAGGCCGGCCGGGTGGGTGGCTACACCTTC. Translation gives CASDRPGQAGRVGGYTF.

The CDR3 here is CASSLNAGNTEAFF. DNA for the CDR3: TGTGCCAGCAGCTTAAATGCCGGCAACACTGAAGCTTTCTTT. This chain joins TRBV7-3 and TRBJ1-1; D call uncertain. This CDR3 spans 14 amino acids. Trimming pared 1 base from V and 2 bases from J, leaving 8 bases between. The germline V gene has CDR1 SGHTA and CDR2 FQGTGA.

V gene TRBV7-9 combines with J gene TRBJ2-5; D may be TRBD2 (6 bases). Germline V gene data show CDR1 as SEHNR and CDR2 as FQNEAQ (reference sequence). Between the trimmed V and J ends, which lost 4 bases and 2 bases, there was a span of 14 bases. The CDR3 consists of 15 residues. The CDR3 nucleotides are TGTGCCAGCAGCTCCGGGGAGGATCCACAAGAGACCCAGTACTTC. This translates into CASSSGEDPQETQYF. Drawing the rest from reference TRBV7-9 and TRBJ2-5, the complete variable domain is DTGVSQNPRHKITKRGQNVTFRCDPISEHNRLYWYRQTLGQGPEFLTYFQNEAQLEKSRLLSDRFSAERPKGSFSTLEIQRTEQGDSAMYLCASSSGEDPQETQYFGPGTRLLVL.

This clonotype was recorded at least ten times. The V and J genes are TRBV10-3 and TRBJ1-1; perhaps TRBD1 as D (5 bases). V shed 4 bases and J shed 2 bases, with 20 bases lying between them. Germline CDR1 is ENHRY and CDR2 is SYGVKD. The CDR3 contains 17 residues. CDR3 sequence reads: CAISVSFEGSANTEAFF. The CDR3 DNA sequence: TGTGCCATCAGTGTTTCTTTCGAGGGGTCCGCTAACACTGAAGCTTTCTTT.

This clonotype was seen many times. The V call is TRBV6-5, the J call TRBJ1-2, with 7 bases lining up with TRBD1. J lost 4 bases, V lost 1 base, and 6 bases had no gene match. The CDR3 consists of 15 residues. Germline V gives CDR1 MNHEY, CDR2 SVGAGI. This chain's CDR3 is CASSYFRQGIYGYTF. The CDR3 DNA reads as TGTGCCAGCAGTTACTTCCGACAGGGTATCTATGGCTACACCTTC.

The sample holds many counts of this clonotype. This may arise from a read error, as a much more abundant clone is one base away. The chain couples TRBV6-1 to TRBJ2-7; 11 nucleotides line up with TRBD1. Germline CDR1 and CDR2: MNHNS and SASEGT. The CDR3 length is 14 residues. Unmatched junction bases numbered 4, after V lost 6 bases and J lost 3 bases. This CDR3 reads CASRGTGGSYEQYF. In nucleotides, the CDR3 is TGTGCCAGCAGGGGGACAGGGGGAAGCTACGAGCAGTACTTC.

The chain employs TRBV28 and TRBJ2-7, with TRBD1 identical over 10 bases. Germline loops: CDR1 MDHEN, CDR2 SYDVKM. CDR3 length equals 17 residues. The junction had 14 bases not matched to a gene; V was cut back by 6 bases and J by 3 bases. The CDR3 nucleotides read TGTGCCAGCAGGTTAGGACAGGGGGGACCCTTGTTCTACGAGCAGTACTTC. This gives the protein CASRLGQGGPLFYEQYF.

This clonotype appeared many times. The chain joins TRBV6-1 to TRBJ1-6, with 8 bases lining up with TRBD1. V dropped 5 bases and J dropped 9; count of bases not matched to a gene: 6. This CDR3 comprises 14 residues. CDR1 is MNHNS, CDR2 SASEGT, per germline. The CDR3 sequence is CASSRDRLTSPLHF. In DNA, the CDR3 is TGTGCCAGCAGTAGGGACAGGCTTACTTCACCCCTCCACTTT.

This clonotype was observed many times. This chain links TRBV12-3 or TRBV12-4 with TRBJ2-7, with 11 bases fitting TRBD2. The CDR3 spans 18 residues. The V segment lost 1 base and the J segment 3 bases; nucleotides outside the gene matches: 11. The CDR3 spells CASSLGPLAGGSRYEQYF. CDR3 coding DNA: TGTGCCAGCAGTTTAGGCCCTCTAGCGGGGGGTTCTCGCTACGAGCAGTACTTC.

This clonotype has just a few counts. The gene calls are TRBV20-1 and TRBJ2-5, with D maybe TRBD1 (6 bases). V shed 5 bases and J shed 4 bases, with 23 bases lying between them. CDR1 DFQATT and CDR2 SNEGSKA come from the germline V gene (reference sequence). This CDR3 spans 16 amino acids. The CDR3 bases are TGCAGTGCTGGTCCTGTCAGGTCTGGCAGGGGAGAGACCCAGTACTTC. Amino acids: CSAGPVRSGRGETQYF.

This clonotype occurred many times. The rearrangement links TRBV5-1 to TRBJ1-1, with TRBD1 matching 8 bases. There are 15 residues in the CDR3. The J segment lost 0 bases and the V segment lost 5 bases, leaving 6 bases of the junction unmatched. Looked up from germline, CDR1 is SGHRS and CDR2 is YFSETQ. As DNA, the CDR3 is TGCGCCAGCAGTCACAACAGGGGGTTGAACACTGAAGCTTTCTTT. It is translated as CASSHNRGLNTEAFF.

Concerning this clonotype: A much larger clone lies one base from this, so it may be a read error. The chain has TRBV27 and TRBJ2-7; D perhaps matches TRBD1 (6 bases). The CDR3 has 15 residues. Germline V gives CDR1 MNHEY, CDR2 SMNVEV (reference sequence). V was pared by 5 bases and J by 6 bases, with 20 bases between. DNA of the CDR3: TGTGCCAGCAGTCCTATACAGGGCTATCCCTGCGAGCAGTACTTC. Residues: CASSPIQGYPCEQYF.

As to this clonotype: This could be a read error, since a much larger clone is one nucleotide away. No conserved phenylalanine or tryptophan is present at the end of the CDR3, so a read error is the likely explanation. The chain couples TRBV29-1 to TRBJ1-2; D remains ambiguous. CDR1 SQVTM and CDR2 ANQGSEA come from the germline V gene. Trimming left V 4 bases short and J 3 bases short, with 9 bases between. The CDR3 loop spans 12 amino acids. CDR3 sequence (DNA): TGCAGCGTTGGCAACACCGACTATGGCTACACCGTC. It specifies CSVGNTDYGYTV.

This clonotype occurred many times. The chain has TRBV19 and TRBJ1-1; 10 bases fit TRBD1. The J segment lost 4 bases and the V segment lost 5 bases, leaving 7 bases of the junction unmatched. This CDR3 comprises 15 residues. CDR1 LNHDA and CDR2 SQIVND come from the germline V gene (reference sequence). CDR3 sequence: CASSPPRQGATEAFF. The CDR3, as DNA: TGTGCCAGTAGTCCACCGCGACAGGGGGCCACTGAAGCTTTCTTT.

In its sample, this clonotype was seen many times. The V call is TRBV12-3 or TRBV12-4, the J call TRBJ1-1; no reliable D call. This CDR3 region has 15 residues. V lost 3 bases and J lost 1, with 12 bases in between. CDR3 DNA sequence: TGTGCCAGCAGTTTCTATCGCCAGGCGAACACTGAAGCTTTCTTT. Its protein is CASSFYRQANTEAFF.

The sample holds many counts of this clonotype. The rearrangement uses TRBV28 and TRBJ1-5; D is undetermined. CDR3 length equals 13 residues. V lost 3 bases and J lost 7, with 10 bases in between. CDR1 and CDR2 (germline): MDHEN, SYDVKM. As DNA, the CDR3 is TGTGCCAGCAGTTTTGTAGGTTCGCAGCCCCAGCATTTT. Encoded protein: CASSFVGSQPQHF. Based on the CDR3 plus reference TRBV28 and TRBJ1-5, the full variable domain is DVKVTQSSRYLVKRTGEKVFLECVQDMDHENMFWYRQDPGLGLRLIYFSYDVKMKEKGDIPEGYSVSREKKERFSLILESASTNQTSMYLCASSFVGSQPQHFGDGTRLSIL.

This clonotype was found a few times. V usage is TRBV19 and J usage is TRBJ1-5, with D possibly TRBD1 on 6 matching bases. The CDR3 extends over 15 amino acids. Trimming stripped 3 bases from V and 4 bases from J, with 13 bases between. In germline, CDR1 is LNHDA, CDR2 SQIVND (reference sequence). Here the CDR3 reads CASSMVLGQNQPQHF. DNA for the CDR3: TGTGCCAGTAGTATGGTCTTAGGACAGAATCAGCCCCAGCATTTT.

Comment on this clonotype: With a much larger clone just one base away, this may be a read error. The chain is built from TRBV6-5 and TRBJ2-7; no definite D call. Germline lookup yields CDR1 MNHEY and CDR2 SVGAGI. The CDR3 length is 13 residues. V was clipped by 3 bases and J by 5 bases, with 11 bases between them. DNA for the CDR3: TGTGCCAGCAGTTATAACCGACCCGACGAGCAGTACTTC. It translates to CASSYNRPDEQYF.

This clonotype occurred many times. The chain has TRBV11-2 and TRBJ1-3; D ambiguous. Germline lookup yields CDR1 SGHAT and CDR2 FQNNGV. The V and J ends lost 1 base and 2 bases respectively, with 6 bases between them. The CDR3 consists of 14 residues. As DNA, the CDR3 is TGTGCCAGCAGCTTAGTTGGCACTGGAAACACCATATATTTT. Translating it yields CASSLVGTGNTIYF.

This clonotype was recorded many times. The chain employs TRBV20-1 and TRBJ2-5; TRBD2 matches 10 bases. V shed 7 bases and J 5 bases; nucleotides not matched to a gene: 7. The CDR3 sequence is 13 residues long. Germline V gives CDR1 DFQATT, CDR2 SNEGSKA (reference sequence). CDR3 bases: TGCAGTGGTTTAGCGGGGGGCCGGGAGACCCAGTACTTC. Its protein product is CSGLAGGRETQYF.